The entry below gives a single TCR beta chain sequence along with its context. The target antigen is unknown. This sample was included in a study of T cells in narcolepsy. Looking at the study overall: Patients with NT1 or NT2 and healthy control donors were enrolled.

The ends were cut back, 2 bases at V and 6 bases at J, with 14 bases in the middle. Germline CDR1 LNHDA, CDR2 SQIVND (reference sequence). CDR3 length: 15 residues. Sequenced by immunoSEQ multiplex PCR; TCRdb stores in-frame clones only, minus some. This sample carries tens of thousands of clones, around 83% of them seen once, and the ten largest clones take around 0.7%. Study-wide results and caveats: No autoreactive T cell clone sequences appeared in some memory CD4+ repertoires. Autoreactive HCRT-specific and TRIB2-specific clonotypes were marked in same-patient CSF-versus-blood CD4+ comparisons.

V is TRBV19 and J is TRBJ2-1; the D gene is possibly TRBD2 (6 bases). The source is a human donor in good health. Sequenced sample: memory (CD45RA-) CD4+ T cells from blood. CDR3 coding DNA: TGTGCCAGTAGTATACAGGGAACGGGGGTCAATGAGCAGTTCTTC. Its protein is CASSIQGTGVNEQFF.